The 12 T cell receptor beta chains below all came from one sample that was sequenced in a study of blood T cell repertoires in COVID-19. TCRdb keeps only in-frame clones here, not all; method: immunoSEQ multiplex PCR. Altogether 100,000 to 150,000 clones are present, around 89% being singletons, with the ten largest covering approximately 1.4%. The sequencing sample was made of peripheral blood. These receptor sequences come from a human donor in a cohort sampled during active COVID-19.

The chain links TRBV15 to TRBJ2-1; 7 bases match TRBD1. The CDR3 runs 19 residues. Unmatched junction bases numbered 19, after V lost 5 bases and J lost 3 bases. The germline V gene has CDR1 LNHNV and CDR2 YYDKDF (reference sequence). The CDR3 region is CATSGTGTDRGNFYNEQFF. Here the CDR3 DNA reads TGTGCCACCAGCGGAACCGGGACAGATCGAGGTAATTTCTACAATGAGCAGTTCTTC.

The V call is TRBV28, the J call TRBJ2-5; D is possibly TRBD1 (5 bases). This CDR3 region has 13 residues. V lost 6 bases and J lost 3, with 11 bases in between. Germline V lookup: CDR1 MDHEN, CDR2 SYDVKM. CDR3 sequence reads: CASRGRSKETQYF. CDR3 coding DNA: TGTGCCAGCAGGGGGCGTAGCAAAGAGACCCAGTACTTC.

The V call is TRBV6-1, the J call TRBJ1-2, with D possibly matching TRBD1 (6 bases). V shed 0 bases and J shed 3 bases, with 8 bases lying between them. CDR3 length equals 14 residues. Per germline, CDR1 MNHNS and CDR2 SASEGT. The CDR3: CASSEAQGYYGYTF. The CDR3 DNA reads TGTGCCAGCAGTGAAGCACAGGGATACTATGGCTACACCTTC.

The J gene is TRBJ1-1, the V gene TRBV7-9; 8 bases align to TRBD1. V trimming: 8 bases; J trimming: 4 bases; junction bases outside the gene matches: 6. The CDR3 has 13 amino acids. CDR1 SEHNR and CDR2 FQNEAQ come from the germline V gene (reference sequence). The CDR3: CASQVGQATEAFF. The CDR3 nucleotides are TGTGCCAGCCAGGTGGGACAGGCCACTGAAGCTTTCTTT.

In DNA form, the CDR3 reads TGTGCCAGCAGCTCGAGAGGGAGGAGCAATCAGCCCCAGCATTTT. Protein sequence: CASSSRGRSNQPQHF. The chain employs TRBV6-5 and TRBJ1-5; no reliable D call. Between the trimmed V and J ends, which lost 6 bases and 1 base, there was a span of 13 bases. The CDR3 has 15 residues. Germline V gene lookup returns CDR1 MNHEY and CDR2 SVGAGI.

The rearrangement links TRBV27 to TRBJ2-2; 9 bases match TRBD2. The J segment lost 6 bases and the V segment lost 0 bases, leaving 2 bases of the junction unmatched. Germline CDR1 and CDR2: MNHEY and SMNVEV (reference sequence). The CDR3 has 15 residues. The CDR3 sequence: CASSLSLAGPGELFF. Here the CDR3 DNA reads TGTGCCAGCAGTTTATCTCTAGCGGGACCCGGGGAGCTGTTTTTT.

The chain has TRBV20-1 and TRBJ2-5; weak D call: TRBD1 (5 bases). The V gene's germline CDR1 is DFQATT and CDR2 SNEGSKA (reference sequence). The V end was cut by 6 bases, the J end by 1 base, with 6 bases between. There are 11 residues in the CDR3. CDR3 nucleotides: TGCAGTGCCCAGGGCCAAGAGACCCAGTACTTC. It specifies CSAQGQETQYF.

V usage is TRBV27 and J usage is TRBJ2-1; 7 positions match TRBD2. The germline CDR1 and CDR2 sequences are MNHEY and SMNVEV (reference sequence). The CDR3 totals 14 residues. Trimming removed 4 bases from V and 5 bases from J; junction bases left unmatched: 5. In DNA, the CDR3 is TGTGCCAGCAGTTCCGCGGGAGAGGACAATGAGCAGTTCTTC. Its translation: CASSSAGEDNEQFF.

The V gene is TRBV6-5, the J gene TRBJ2-3, with D possibly being TRBD1 (6 bases). This CDR3 has 13 amino acids. From germline, CDR1 is MNHEY and CDR2 SVGAGI. V lost 6 bases and J lost 4, with 11 bases in between. CDR3 in amino acids: CASRVNRADTQYF. In nucleotides, the CDR3 is TGTGCCAGCAGAGTGAACAGGGCAGATACGCAGTATTTT.

Points on this clone: Other DNA sequences of this sample code for an identical CDR3. V is TRBV5-1 and J is TRBJ2-1; the match to TRBD2 covers 9 bases. Germline lookup yields CDR1 SGHRS and CDR2 YFSETQ. The V segment lost 0 bases and the J segment 5 bases; nucleotides outside the gene matches: 6. CDR3 size: 16 residues. CDR3 protein: CASSLGPSGTNNEQFF. For the CDR3, the DNA is TGCGCCAGCAGCTTGGGTCCTAGCGGGACAAACAATGAGCAGTTCTTC.

The rearrangement joins TRBV30 to TRBJ2-7; TRBD1 matches at 8 bases. Per the germline V gene, CDR1 is GTSNPN and CDR2 is SVGIG (reference sequence). CDR3 length: 12 amino acids. J gave up 0 bases and V 5 bases, and 0 bases lay outside the gene matches. DNA for the CDR3: TGTGCCTGGGACAGGGGCTCCTACGAGCAGTACTTC. It codes for CAWDRGSYEQYF.

The V gene is TRBV3-1 (or the pseudogene TRBV3-2), the J gene TRBJ2-7, with D maybe TRBD2 (5 bases). The germline CDR1 and CDR2 sequences are LGHDT and YNNKEL (reference sequence). The CDR3 consists of 14 residues. Trimming stripped 4 bases from V and 0 bases from J, with 10 bases between. CDR3 in DNA: TGTGCCAGCAGCCCGGACTGGAACTCCTACGAGCAGTACTTC. Protein product: CASSPDWNSYEQYF.